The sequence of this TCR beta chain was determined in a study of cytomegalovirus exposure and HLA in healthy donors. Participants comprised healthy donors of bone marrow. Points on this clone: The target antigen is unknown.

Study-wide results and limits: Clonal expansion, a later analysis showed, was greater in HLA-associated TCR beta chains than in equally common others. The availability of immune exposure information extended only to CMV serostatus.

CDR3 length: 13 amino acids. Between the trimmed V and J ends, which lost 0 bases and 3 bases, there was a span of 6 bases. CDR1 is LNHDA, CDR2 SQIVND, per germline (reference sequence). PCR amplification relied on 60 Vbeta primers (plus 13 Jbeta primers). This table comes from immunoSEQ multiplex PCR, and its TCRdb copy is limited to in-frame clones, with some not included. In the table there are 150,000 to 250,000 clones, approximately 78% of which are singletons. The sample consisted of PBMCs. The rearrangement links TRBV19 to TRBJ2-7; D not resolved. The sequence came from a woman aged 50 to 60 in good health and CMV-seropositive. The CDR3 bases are TGTGCCAGTAGTATAGAACAGAGCTACGAGCAGTACTTC. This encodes CASSIEQSYEQYF.